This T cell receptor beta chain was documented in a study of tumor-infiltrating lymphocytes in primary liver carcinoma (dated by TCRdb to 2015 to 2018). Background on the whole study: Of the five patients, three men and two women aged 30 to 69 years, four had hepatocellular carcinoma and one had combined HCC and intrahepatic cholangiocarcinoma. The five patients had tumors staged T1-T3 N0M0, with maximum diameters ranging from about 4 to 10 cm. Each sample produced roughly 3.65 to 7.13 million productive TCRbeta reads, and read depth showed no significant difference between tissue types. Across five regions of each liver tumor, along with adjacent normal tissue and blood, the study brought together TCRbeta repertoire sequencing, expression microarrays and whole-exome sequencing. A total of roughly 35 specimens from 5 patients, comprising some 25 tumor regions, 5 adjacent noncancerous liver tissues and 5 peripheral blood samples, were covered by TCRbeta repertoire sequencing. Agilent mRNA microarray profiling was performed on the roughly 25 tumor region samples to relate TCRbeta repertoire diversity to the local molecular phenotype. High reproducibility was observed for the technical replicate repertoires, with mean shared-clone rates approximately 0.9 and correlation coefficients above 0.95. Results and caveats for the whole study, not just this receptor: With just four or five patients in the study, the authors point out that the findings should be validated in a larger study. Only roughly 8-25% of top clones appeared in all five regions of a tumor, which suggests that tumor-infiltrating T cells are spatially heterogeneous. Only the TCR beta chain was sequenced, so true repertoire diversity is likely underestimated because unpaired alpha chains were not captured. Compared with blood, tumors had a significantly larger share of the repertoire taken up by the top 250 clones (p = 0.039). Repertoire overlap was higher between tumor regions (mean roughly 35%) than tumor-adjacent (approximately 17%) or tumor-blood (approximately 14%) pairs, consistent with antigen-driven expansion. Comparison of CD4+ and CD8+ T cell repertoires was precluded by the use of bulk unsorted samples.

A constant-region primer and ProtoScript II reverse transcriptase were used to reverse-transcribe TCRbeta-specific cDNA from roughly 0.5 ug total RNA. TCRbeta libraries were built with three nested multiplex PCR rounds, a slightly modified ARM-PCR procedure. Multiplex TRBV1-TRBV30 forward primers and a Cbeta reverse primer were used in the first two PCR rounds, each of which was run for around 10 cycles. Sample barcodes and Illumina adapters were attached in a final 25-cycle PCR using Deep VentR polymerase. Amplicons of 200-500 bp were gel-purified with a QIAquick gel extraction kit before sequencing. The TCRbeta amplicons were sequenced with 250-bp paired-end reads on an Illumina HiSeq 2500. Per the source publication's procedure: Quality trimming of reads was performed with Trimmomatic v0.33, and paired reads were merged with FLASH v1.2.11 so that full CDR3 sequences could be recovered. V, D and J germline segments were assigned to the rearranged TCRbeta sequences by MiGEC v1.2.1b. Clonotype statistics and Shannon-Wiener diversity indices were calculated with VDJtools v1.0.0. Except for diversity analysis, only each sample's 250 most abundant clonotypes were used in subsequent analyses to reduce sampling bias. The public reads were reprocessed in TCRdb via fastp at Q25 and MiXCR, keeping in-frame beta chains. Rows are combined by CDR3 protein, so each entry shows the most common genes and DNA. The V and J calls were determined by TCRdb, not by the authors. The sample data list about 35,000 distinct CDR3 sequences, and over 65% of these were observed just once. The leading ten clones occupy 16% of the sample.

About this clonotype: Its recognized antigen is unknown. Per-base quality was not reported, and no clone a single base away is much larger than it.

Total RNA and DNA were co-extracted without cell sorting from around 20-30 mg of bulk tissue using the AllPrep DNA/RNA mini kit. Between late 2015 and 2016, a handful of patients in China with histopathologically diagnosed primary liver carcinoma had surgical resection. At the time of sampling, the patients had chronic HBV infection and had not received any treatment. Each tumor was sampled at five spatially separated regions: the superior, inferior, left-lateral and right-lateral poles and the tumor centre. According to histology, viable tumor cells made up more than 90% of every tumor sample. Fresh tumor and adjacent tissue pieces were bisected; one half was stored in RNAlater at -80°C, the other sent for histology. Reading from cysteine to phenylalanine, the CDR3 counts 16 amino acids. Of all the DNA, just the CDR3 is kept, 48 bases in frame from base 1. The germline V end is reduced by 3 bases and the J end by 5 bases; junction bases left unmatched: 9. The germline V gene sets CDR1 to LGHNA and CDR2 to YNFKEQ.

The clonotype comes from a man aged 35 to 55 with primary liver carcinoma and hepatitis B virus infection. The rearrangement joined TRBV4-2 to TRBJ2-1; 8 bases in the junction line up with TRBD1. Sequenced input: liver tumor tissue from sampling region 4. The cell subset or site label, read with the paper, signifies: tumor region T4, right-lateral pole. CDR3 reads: CASSHDGGQGNNEQFF. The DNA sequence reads TGTGCCAGCAGCCACGACGGAGGACAGGGAAACAATGAGCAGTTCTTC.